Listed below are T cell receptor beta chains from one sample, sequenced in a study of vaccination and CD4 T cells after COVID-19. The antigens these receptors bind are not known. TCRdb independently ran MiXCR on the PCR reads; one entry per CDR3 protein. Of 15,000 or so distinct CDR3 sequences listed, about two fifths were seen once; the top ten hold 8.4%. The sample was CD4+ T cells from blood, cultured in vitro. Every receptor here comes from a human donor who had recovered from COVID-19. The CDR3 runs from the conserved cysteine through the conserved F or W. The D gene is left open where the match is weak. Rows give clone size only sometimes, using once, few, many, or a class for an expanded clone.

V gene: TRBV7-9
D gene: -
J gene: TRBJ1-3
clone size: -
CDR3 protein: CASSPRESRNTIYF
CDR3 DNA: TGTGCCAGCAGCCCACGCGAGTCTAGAAACACCATATATTTT

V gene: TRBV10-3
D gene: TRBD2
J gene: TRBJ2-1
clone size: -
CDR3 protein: CAIGGTSDDEQFF
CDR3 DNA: TGTGCCATCGGCGGGACTAGCGATGATGAGCAGTTCTTC

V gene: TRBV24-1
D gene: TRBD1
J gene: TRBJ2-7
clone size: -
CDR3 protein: CATSDGQDREQYF
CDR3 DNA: TGTGCCACCAGTGACGGACAGGATAGGGAGCAGTACTTC

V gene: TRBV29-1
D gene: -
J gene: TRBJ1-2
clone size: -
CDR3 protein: CSVADSYGYTF
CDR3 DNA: TGCAGCGTTGCCGATTCCTATGGCTACACCTTC

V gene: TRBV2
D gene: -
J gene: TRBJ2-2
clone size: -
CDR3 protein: CASRTRGNTGELFF
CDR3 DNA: TGTGCCAGCAGAACTAGAGGAAACACCGGGGAGCTGTTTTTT

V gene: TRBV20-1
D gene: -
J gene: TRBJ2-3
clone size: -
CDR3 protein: CSATPSDLERTDTQYF
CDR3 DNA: TGCAGTGCTACCCCATCGGACCTTGAACGCACAGATACGCAGTATTTT

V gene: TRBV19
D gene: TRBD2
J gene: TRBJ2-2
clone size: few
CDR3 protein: CASSIAGGRELFF
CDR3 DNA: TGTGCCAGTAGTATCGCGGGGGGGCGGGAGCTGTTTTTT

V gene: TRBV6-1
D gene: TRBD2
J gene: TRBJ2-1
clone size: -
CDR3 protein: CASSELAGGPNEQFF
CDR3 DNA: TGTGCCAGCAGTGAACTAGCGGGAGGGCCCAATGAGCAGTTCTTC

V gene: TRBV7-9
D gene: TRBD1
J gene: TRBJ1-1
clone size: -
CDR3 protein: CASSLAPGGDTEAFF
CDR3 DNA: TGTGCCAGCAGCTTAGCTCCAGGGGGTGACACTGAAGCTTTCTTT

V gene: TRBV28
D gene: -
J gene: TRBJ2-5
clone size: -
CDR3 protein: CASSFLGLFQETQYF
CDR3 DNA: TGTGCCAGCAGTTTCCTGGGACTGTTCCAAGAGACCCAGTACTTC

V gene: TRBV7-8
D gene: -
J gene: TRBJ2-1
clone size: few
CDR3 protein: CASSERTRHEQFF
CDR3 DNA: TGTGCCAGCAGCGAAAGAACTAGGCATGAGCAGTTCTTC

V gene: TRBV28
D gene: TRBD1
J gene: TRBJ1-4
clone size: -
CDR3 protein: CASSSGTGVMGEKLFF
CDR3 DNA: TGTGCCAGCAGTTCCGGGACAGGGGTTATGGGGGAAAAACTGTTTTTT

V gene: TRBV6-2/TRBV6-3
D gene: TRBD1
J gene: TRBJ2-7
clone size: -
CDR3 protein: CASNHEAGTAKREQYF
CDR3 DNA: TGTGCCAGCAACCATGAGGCCGGGACAGCGAAAAGGGAGCAGTACTTC

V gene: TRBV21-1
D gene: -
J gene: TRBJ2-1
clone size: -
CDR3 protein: CASSKVPHSPRSEQFF
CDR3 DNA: TGTGCCAGCAGCAAGGTACCCCATTCTCCGAGGAGTGAGCAGTTCTTC

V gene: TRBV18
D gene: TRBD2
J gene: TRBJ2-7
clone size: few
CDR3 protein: CASSRSGRGLSEQYF
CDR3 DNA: TGTGCCAGCTCACGTAGCGGGAGGGGCCTATCCGAGCAGTACTTC

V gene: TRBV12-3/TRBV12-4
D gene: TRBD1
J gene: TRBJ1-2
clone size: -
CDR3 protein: CASSLAAGGYGYTF
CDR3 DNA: TGTGCCAGCAGTTTAGCGGCAGGGGGTTATGGCTACACCTTC

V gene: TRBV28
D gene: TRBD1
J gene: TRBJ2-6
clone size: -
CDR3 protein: CASIPRTGDSGANVLTF
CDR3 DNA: TGTGCCAGCATACCCCGGACAGGAGACTCTGGGGCCAACGTCCTGACTTTC